This T cell receptor beta chain was documented in a study of blood T cell repertoires in COVID-19. Some clones are missing from TCRdb's copy, which holds only in-frame ones; the method was immunoSEQ multiplex PCR. The table includes fewer than 70,000 clones, 65% to 90% detected once. With 1 base clipped from V and 5 bases from J, the junction kept 3 bases outside the gene matches. Looked up from germline, CDR1 is LGHNT and CDR2 is FRNRAP. This CDR3 spans 14 amino acids. The source is a man aged 45-60 years with acute or convalescent COVID-19. The specimen sequenced was peripheral blood. J is TRBJ2-3 and V is TRBV12-5; 7 positions match TRBD1. The CDR3 DNA is TGTGCTAGTGGTTTGGGGACAGGTAGAGATACGCAGTATTTT. It specifies CASGLGTGRDTQYF.